This TCR beta chain originates from a study of T-cell memory formation after mild COVID-19. TCRdb called the 5' RACE reads again in MiXCR, with one record for every CDR3 protein. The sample lists about 340,000 distinct CDR3 sequences; about 16% were seen once. V lost 4 bases and J lost 7; bases outside the gene matches: 12. CDR1 SGHRS and CDR2 YFSETQ come from the germline V gene. This CDR3 comprises 16 residues. This chain connects TRBV5-1 to TRBJ2-1; 9 nucleotides align to TRBD1. The specimen sequenced was PBMCs or a T cell subset sorted from them (not recorded which). This clonotype originated in a man between 18 and 29 years old who had mild COVID-19 (a few samples of this study predate the infection). Cell type and time point are not known. CDR3 sequence (DNA): TGCGCCAGCAGCCTAAAAACAGGGGGCCTAGGAAATGAGCAGTTCTTC. Amino acid sequence: CASSLKTGGLGNEQFF.